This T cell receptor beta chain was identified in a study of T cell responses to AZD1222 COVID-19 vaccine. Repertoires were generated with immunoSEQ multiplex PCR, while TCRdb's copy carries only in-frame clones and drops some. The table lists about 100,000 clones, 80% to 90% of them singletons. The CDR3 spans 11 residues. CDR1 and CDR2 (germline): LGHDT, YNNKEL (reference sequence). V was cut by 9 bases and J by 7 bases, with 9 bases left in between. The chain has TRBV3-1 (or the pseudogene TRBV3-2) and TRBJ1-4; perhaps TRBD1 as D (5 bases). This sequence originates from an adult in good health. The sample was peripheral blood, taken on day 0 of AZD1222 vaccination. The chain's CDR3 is CASGGVEKLFF. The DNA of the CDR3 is TGTGCCAGTGGGGGGGTTGAAAAACTGTTTTTT.